A single TCR beta chain is shown here with its context. The entry originates in a study of patients and donors after allogeneic stem cell transplantation. TCRdb analysed the RT-PCR reads with MiXCR anew, one entry per CDR3 protein. The data hold around 200,000 distinct CDR3 sequences, with around two fifths observed a single time. Trimming took off 0 bases at V and 7 bases at J, with 6 bases between the two ends. CDR3 length: 12 residues. This sequence joins TRBV12-3 or TRBV12-4 and TRBJ1-1; D gene uncertain. The sequence was collected from a human donor who was either an allogeneic HSCT recipient or a stem cell or donor lymphocyte infusion donor (not recorded which). It is not recorded whose cells these are; they may come from a transplant donor. The sample was blood, either unsorted or a sorted T cell fraction (not recorded which). CDR3 DNA sequence: TGTGCCAGCAGTTTAGCTCTGGTTGAAGCTTTCTTT. It is translated as CASSLALVEAFF.